This is a list of T cell receptor beta chains from one sample in a study of shared clonotypes between healthy human individuals. Produced via immunoSEQ multiplex PCR; TCRdb's table is partial and in-frame only. The sample lists over 700,000 clones; roughly 72% were seen once. The specimen was memory CD4+ T cells sorted from blood. Source of these receptors: a woman in her 30s in good health. Each CDR3 is given without its conserved first and last residue. A D gene is named only where the DNA matches it firmly.

j_gene | d_gene | v_gene | CDR3aa
TRBJ2-1 | TRBD2 | TRBV29-1 | SVPAGLAGGYNEQF
TRBJ1-2 | NA | TRBV10-3 | AISESNYGYT
TRBJ1-1 | NA | TRBV6-5 | ASSYARNIEAF
TRBJ2-7 | NA | TRBV29-1 | SVGQGPGNEQY
TRBJ2-7 | TRBD1 | TRBV28 | ASSPRDRGRYEQY
TRBJ1-5 | NA | TRBV18 | ASSPGSGNQPQH
TRBJ1-1 | NA | TRBV10-3 | AISENPGRNTEAF
TRBJ1-2 | NA | TRBV19 | ASSTPYMDGSYGYT
TRBJ2-1 | TRBD2 | TRBV7-2 | ASSLRGGSLHNEQF
TRBJ2-5 | NA | TRBV10-2 | ASSDYPNQETQY
TRBJ1-4 | NA | TRBV6-4 | ASSGGGGPGVGLF
TRBJ2-2 | TRBD2 | TRBV12-5 | ASGLVLAGGPNTGELF
TRBJ2-7 | NA | TRBV7-9 | ASSNNRVAYEQY
TRBJ2-6 | NA | TRBV29-1 | SVGGGANVLT
TRBJ1-1 | NA | TRBV6-6 | ASSRAKMGTEAF
TRBJ2-2 | NA | TRBV7-8 | ASSLLNTGELF
TRBJ1-1 | NA | TRBV29-1 | SVDVGGNTEAF
TRBJ2-2 | NA | TRBV7-6 | ASSPQPNTGELF
TRBJ2-3 | NA | TRBV11-1 | ASSSLGGLGTDTQY
TRBJ1-5 | TRBD1 | TRBV28 | ASKDRGGNQPQH
TRBJ2-5 | NA | TRBV7-9 | ASSPGRFQETQY
TRBJ2-1 | TRBD2 | TRBV7-6 | ASSRWTSGTNEQF
TRBJ1-2 | TRBD1 | TRBV11-1 | ASSPTGGTSYGYT
TRBJ2-3 | NA | TRBV20-1 | SASWTDTQY
TRBJ1-1 | NA | TRBV6-5 | ASSDGSVNTEAF
TRBJ1-1 | TRBD1 | TRBV2 | ASSDLGQGALTEAF
TRBJ2-5 | NA | TRBV2 | ASTSGLETQY
TRBJ2-1 | TRBD2 | TRBV7-3 | ASSPGLAGGNEQF
TRBJ2-5 | NA | TRBV6-1 | ASSWSRSETQY
TRBJ2-2 | NA | TRBV30 | AWSLTPGAHAGELF
TRBJ1-2 | NA | TRBV27 | ASSLFSGGINGYT
TRBJ2-3 | NA | TRBV5-1 | ASSQIRDSRTDTQY